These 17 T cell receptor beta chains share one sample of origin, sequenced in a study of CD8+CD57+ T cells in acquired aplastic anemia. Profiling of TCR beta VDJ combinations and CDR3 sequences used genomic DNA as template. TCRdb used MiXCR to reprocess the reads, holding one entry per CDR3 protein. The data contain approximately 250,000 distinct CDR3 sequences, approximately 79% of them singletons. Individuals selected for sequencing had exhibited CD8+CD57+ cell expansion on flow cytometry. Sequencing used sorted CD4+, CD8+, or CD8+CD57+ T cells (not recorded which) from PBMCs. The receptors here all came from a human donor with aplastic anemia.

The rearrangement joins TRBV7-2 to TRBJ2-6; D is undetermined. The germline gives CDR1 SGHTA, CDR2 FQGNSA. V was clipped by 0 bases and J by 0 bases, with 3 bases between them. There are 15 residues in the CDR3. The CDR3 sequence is CASSLADSGANVLTF. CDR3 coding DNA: TGTGCCAGCAGCTTAGCGGACTCTGGGGCCAACGTCCTGACTTTC.

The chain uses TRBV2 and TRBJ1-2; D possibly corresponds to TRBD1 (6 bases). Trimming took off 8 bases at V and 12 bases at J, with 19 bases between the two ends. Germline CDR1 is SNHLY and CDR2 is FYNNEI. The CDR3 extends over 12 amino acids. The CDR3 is CASWDGLGGDTF. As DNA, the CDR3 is TGTGCCAGCTGGGACGGTCTTGGGGGCGACACCTTC.

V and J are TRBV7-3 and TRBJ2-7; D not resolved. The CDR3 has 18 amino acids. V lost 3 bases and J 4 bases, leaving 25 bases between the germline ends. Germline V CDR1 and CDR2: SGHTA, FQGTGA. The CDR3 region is CASSFHPGSTALSYEQYV. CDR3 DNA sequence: TGTGCCAGCAGCTTTCATCCAGGCAGTACAGCTCTTTCTTACGAGCAGTACGTC.

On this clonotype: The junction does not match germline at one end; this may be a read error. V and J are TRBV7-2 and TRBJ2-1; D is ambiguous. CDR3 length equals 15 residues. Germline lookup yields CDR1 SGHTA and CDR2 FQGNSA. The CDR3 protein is CASSIARGAYNGYFF. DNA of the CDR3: TGTGCCAGCAGCATAGCTAGAGGAGCCTACAATGGCTACTTCTTC. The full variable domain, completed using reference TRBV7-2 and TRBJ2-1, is GAGVSQSPSNKVTEKGKDVELRCDPISGHTALYWYRQSLGQGLEFLIYFQGNSAPDKSGLPSDRFSAERTGGSVSTLTIQRTQQEDSAVYLCASSIARGAYNGYFFGPGTRLTVL.

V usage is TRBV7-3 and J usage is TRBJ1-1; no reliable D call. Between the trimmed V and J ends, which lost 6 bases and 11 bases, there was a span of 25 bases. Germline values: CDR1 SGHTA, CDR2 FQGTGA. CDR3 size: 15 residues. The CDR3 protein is CASRIHLAGDTHAFF. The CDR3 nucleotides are TGTGCCAGCAGAATACATCTCGCCGGCGACACTCACGCTTTCTTT.

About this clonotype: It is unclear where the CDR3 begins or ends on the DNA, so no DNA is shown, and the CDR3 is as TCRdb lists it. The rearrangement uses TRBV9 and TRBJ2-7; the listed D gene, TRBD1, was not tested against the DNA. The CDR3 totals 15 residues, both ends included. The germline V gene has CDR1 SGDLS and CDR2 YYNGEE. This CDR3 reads CASGATGGIQYFEYF.

This CDR3 is CASSLERTANLAEQYV. In nucleotides, the CDR3 is TGTGCCAGCAGCTTAGAGCGGACAGCGAACCTGGCCGAGCAGTACGTC. This chain uses TRBV11-2 with TRBJ2-7; tentative D call: TRBD1 (6 bases). Germline loops: CDR1 SGHAT, CDR2 FQNNGV. CDR3 length: 16 residues. Trimming cost V 0 bases and J 6 bases, with 18 bases left between them.

The CDR3 is CASSLDMSDEQFF. The CDR3 DNA sequence: TGTGCCAGCAGCTTAGATATGTCAGATGAGCAGTTCTTC. This chain joins TRBV11-3 and TRBJ2-1, with unresolved D. Trimming shortened V by 0 bases and J by 8 bases, and 8 bases separated the two germline ends. Germline lookup yields CDR1 SGHNT and CDR2 YENEEA. The CDR3 runs to 13 residues.

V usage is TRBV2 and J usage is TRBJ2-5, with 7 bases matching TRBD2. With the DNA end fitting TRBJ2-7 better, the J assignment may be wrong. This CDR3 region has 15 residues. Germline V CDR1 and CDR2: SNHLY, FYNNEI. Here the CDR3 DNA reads TGTGCCAGCAGTGATTGGCCAGCGGGGACCTACGAGCAGTACTTC. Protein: CASSDWPAGTYEQYF.

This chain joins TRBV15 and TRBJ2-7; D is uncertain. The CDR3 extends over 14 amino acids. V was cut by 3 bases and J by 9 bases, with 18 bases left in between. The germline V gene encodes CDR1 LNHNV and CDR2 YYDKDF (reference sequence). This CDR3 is CATSSASRQDTQYF. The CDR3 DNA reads TGTGCCACCAGCAGCGCTAGTCGCCAAGACACGCAGTACTTC. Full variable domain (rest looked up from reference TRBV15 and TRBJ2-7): DAMVIQNPRYQVTQFGKPVTLSCSQTLNHNVMYWYQQKSSQAPKLLFHYYDKDFNNEADTPDNFQSRRPNTSFCFLDIRSPGLGDTAMYLCATSSASRQDTQYFGPGTRLTVT.

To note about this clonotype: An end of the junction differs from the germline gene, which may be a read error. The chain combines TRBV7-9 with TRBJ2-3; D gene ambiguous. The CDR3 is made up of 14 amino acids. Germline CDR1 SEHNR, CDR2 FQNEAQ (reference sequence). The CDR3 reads CASSLEGSPDSHEF. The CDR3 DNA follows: TGTGCCAGCAGCTTAGAGGGAAGCCCCGATAGCCATGAGTTT.

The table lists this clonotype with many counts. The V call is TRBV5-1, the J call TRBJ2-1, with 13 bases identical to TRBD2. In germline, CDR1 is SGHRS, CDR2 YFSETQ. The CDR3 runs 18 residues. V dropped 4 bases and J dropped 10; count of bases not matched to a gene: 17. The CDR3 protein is CASSPPTSGRAISHEQFF. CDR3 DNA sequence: TGCGCCAGCAGCCCACCTACTAGCGGGAGGGCCATTTCGCACGAGCAGTTCTTC.

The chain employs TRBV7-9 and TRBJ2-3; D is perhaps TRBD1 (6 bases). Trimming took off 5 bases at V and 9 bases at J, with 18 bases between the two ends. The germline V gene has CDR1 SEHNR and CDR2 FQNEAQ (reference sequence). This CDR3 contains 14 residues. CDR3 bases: TGTGCCAGCAGCGAGACTACCTTCACAGGGACGCAGTATTTT. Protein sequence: CASSETTFTGTQYF.

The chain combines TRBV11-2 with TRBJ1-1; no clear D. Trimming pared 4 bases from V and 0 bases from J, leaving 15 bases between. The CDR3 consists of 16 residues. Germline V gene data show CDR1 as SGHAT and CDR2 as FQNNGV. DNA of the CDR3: TGTGCCAGCAGCTGGGGTGCAGGCGTCTTGAACACTGAAGCTTTCTTT. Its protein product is CASSWGAGVLNTEAFF.

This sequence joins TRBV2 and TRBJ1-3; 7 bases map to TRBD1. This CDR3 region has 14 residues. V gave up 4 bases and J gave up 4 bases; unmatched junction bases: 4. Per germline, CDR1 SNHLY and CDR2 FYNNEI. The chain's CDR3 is CASSGQGSGNTIYF. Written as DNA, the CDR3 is TGTGCCAGCAGTGGACAGGGTTCGGGAAACACCATATATTTT.

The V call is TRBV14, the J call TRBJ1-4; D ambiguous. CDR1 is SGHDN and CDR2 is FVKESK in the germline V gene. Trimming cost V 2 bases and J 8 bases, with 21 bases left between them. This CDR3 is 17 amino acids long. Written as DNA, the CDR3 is TGTGCCAGCAGCCAATCTGAAAGAGATCGGAAGAGCGAAAAACTGTTTTTT. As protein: CASSQSERDRKSEKLFF.

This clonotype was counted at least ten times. The CDR3 DNA reads as TGTGCCAGTAGTACCGGGACTAGCGGGAGTGTTGAGACCCAGTACTTC. Amino acid sequence: CASSTGTSGSVETQYF. This chain links TRBV19 with TRBJ2-5; 14 nucleotides agree with TRBD2. This CDR3 comprises 16 residues. Germline CDR1 and CDR2: LNHDA and SQIVND (reference sequence). The V segment lost 4 bases and the J segment 5 bases; nucleotides outside the gene matches: 6.